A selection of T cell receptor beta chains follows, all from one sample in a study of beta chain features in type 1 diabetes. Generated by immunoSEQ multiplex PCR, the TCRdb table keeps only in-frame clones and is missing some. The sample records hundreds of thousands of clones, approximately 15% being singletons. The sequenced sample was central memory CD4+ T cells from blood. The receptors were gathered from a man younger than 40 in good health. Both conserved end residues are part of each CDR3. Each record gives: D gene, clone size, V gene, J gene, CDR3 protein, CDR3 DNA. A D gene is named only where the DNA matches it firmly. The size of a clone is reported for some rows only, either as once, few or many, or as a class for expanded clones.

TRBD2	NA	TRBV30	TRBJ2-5	CAWRKGLAGETQYF	TGTGCCTGGAGGAAGGGACTAGCGGGAGAGACCCAGTACTTC
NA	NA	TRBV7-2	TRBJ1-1	CASSLATGYTEAFF	TGTGCCAGCAGCTTAGCAACAGGGTACACTGAAGCTTTCTTT
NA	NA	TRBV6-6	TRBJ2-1	CASKGWGDAKADEQFF	TGTGCCAGCAAGGGTTGGGGTGACGCAAAGGCCGATGAGCAGTTCTTC
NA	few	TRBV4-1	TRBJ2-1	CASSPAPGSYNEQFF	TGCGCCAGCAGCCCCGCTCCGGGGTCCTACAATGAGCAGTTCTTC
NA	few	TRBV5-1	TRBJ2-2	CASSFQGSHTGELFF	TGCGCCAGCAGCTTCCAGGGGTCCCACACCGGGGAGCTGTTTTTT
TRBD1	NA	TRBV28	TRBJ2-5	CASSARQGLMETQYF	TGTGCCAGCAGTGCCCGACAGGGTCTCATGGAGACCCAGTACTTC
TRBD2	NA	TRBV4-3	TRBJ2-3	CASSQDRVVAGGSRTDTQYF	TGCGCCAGCAGCCAAGATCGGGTAGTAGCGGGAGGGTCAAGGACAGATACGCAGTATTTT
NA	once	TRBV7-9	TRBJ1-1	CASSLYSANTEAFF	TGTGCCAGCAGCTTATATTCCGCGAACACTGAAGCTTTCTTT
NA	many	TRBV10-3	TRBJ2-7	CAIRSDSYEQYF	TGTGCCATCAGGTCGGACAGCTACGAGCAGTACTTC
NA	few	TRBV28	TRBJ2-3	CASMAYTDTQYF	TGTGCCAGCATGGCCTACACAGATACGCAGTATTTT
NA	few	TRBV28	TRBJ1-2	CASSLLGGYGYTF	TGTGCCAGCAGTTTGTTAGGGGGCTATGGCTACACCTTC
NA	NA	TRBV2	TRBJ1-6	CASSAPRRHDSPLHF	TGTGCCAGCAGTGCACCAAGACGACATGATTCACCCCTCCACTTT
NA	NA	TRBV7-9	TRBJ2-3	CASSPWAVKGGTQYF	TGTGCCAGCAGCCCATGGGCTGTTAAAGGAGGTACGCAGTATTTT
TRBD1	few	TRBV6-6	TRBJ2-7	CASSYLQGNYEQYF	TGTGCCAGCAGCTACTTACAGGGGAACTACGAGCAGTACTTC
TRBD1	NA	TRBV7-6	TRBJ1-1	CASSSEGTGDTEAFF	TGTGCCAGCAGCTCAGAGGGGACAGGCGACACTGAAGCTTTCTTT
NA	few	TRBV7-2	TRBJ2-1	CASSLAGGRFNEQFF	TGTGCCAGCAGCTTAGCGGGGGGGCGTTTCAATGAGCAGTTCTTC
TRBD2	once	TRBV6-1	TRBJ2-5	CASSHASGSKETQYF	TGTGCCAGCAGTCACGCTAGCGGATCTAAAGAGACCCAGTACTTC